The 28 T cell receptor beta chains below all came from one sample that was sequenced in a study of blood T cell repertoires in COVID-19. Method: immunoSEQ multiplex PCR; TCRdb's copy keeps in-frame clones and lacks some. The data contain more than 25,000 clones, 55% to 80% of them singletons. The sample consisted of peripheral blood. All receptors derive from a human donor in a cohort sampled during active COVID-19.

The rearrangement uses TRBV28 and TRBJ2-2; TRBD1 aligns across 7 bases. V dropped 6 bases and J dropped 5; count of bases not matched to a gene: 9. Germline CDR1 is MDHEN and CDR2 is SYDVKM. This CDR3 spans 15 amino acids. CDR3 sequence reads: CASSPWTGGTGELFF. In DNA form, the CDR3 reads TGTGCCAGCAGCCCCTGGACAGGAGGAACCGGGGAGCTGTTTTTT.

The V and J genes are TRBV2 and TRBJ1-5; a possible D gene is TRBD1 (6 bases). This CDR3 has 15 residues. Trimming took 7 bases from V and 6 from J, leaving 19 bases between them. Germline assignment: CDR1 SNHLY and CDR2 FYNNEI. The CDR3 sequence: CASTLLRTDSQPQHF. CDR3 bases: TGTGCCAGCACACTACTCCGGACAGATTCTCAGCCCCAGCATTTT. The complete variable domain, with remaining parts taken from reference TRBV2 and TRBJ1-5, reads EPEVTQTPSHQVTQMGQEVILRCVPISNHLYFYWYRQILGQKVEFLVSFYNNEISEKSEIFDDQFSVERPDGSNFTLKIRSTKLEDSAMYFCASTLLRTDSQPQHFGDGTRLSIL.

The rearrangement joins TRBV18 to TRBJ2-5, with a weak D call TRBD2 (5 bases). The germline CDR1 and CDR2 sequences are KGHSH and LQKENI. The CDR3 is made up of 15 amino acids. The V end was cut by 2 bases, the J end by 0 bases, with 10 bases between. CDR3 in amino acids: CASSPRRAHQETQYF. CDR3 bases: TGTGCCAGCTCACCAAGGCGGGCCCACCAAGAGACCCAGTACTTC.

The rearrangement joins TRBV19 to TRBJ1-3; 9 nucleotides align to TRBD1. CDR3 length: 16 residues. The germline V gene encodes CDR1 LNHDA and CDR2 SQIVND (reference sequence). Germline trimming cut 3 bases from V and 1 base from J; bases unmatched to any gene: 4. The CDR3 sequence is CASSMTGGISGNTIYF. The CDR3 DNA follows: TGTGCCAGTAGTATGACAGGGGGAATTTCTGGAAACACCATATATTTT.

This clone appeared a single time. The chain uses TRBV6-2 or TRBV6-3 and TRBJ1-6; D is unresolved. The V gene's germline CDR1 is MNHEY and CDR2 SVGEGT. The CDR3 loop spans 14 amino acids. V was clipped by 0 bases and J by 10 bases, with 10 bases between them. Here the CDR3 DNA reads TGTGCCAGCAGTTACTCGGCGGGAAGATCACCCCTCCACTTT. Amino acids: CASSYSAGRSPLHF.

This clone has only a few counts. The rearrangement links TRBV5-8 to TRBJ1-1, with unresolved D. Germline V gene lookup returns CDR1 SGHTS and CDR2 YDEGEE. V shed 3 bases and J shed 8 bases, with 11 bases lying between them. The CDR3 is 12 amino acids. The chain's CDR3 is CASSWQATEAFF. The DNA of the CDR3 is TGTGCCAGCAGCTGGCAGGCAACCGAAGCTTTCTTT.

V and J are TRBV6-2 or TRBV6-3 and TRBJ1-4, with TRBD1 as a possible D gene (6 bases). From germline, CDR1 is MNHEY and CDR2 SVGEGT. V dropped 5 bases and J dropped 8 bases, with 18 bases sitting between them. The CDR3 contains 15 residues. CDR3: CASSRTGGPGEKLFF. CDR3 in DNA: TGTGCCAGCAGTCGAACCGGGGGGCCGGGCGAAAAACTGTTTTTT.

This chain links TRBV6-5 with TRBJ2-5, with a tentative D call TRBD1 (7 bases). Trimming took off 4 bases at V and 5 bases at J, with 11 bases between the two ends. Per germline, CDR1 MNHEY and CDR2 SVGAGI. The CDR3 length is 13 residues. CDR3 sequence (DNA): TGTGCCAGCAGTTTACAGGGGAGGGAGACCCAGTACTTC. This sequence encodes CASSLQGRETQYF.

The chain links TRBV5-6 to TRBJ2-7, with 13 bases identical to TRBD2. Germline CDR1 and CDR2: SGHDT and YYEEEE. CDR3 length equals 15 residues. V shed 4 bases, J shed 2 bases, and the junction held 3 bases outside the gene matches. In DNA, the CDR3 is TGTGCCAGCAGCCCAACTAGCGGGGGGGCCTACGAGCAGTACTTC. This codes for CASSPTSGGAYEQYF.

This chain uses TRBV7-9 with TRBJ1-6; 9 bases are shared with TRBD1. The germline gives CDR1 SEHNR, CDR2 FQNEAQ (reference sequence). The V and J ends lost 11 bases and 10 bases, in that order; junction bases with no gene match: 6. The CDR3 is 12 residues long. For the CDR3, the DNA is TGTGCCGGGAGACAGGGGGGCTCACCCCTCCACTTT. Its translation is CAGRQGGSPLHF.

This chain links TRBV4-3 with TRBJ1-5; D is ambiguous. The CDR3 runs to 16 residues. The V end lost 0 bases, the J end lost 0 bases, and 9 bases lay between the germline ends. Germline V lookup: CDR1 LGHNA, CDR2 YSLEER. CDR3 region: CASSQDLSFSNQPQHF. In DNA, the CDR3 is TGCGCCAGCAGCCAAGACTTGAGCTTTAGCAATCAGCCCCAGCATTTT.

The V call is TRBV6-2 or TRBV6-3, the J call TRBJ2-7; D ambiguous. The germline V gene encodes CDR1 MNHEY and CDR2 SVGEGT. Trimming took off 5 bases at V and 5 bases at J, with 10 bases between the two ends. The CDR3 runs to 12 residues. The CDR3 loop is CASSPRFDEQYF. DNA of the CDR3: TGTGCCAGCAGTCCGCGGTTTGACGAGCAGTACTTC.

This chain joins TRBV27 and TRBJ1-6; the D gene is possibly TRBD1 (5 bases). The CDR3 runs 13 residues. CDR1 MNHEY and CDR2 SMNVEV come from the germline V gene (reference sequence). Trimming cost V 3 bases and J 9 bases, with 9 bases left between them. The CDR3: CASSLGRGSPLHF. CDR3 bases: TGTGCCAGCAGTTTGGGTAGGGGTTCACCCCTCCACTTT.

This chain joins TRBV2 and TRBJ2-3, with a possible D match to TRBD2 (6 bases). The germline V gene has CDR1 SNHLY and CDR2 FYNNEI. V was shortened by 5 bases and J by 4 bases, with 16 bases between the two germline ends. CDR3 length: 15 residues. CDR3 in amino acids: CASSSVGGSADTQYF. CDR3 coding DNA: TGTGCCAGCAGTTCTGTTGGGGGGTCGGCAGATACGCAGTATTTT.

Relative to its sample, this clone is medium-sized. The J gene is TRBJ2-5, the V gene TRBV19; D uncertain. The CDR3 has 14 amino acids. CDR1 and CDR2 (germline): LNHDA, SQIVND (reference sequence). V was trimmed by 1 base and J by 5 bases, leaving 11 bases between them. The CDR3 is CASSIGLALETQYF. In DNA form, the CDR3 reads TGTGCCAGTAGTATAGGATTAGCCCTTGAGACCCAGTACTTC.

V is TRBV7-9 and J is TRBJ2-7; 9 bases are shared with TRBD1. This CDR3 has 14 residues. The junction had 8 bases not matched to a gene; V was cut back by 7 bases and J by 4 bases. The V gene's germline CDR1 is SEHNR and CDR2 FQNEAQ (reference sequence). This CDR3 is CASNLDRGSYEQYF. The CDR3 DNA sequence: TGTGCCAGCAACCTTGACAGGGGGTCTTACGAGCAGTACTTC.

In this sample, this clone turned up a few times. CDR3 nucleotide sequence: TGCGCCAGCAGGCCTACAGGGGGAAGCAATCAGCCCCAGCATTTT. Translating gives CASRPTGGSNQPQHF. The chain carries TRBV5-1 and TRBJ1-5; 8 nucleotides align to TRBD1. Germline CDR1 is SGHRS and CDR2 is YFSETQ. Germline trimming cut 5 bases from V and 1 base from J; bases unmatched to any gene: 5. The CDR3 spans 15 residues. The entire variable domain, with the rest obtained from reference TRBV5-1 and TRBJ1-5, is as follows: KAGVTQTPRYLIKTRGQQVTLSCSPISGHRSVSWYQQTPGQGLQFLFEYFSETQRNKGNFPGRFSGRQFSNSRSEMNVSTLELGDSALYLCASRPTGGSNQPQHFGDGTRLSIL.

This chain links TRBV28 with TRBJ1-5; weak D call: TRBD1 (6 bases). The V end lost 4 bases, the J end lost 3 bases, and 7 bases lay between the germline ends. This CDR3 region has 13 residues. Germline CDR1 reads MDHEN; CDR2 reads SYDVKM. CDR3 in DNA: TGTGCCAGCAGTTACAGGGTCAATCAGCCCCAGCATTTT. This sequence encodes CASSYRVNQPQHF.

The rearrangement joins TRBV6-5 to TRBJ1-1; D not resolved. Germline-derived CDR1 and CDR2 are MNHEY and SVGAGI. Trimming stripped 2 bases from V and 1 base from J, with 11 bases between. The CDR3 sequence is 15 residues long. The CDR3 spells CASSYAGRGNTEAFF. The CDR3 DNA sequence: TGTGCCAGCAGTTACGCGGGCCGGGGGAACACTGAAGCTTTCTTT.

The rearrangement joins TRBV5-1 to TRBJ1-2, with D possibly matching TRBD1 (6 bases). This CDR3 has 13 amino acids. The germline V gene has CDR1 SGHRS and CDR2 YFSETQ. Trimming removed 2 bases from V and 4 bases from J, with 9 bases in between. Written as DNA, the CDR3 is TGCGCCAGCAGCTTAAGAGGGGGCTATGGCTACACCTTC. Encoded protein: CASSLRGGYGYTF.

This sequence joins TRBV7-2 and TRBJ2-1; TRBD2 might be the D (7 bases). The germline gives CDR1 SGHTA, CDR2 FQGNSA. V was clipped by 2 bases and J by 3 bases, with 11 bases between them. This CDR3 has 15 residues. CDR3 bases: TGTGCCAGCAGCTTAACGGGGGGCGACTACAATGAGCAGTTCTTC. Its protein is CASSLTGGDYNEQFF.

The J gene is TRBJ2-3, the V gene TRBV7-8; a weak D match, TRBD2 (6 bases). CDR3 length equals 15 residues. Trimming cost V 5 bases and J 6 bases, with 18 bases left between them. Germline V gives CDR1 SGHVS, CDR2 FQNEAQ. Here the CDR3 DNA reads TGTGCCAGCAGCGATCAAGCGGGTCCATCGGATACGCAGTATTTT. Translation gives CASSDQAGPSDTQYF.

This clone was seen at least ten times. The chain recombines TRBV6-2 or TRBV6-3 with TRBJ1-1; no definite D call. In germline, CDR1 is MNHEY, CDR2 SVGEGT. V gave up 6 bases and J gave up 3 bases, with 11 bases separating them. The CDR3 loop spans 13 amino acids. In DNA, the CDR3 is TGTGCCAGCAGCCTTGGACTGCACACTGAAGCTTTCTTT. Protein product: CASSLGLHTEAFF.

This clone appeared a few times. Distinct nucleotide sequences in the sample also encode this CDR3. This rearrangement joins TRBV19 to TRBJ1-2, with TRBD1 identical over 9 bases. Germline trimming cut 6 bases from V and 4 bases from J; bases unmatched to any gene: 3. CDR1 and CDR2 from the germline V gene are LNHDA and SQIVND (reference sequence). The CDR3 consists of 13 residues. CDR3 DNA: TGTGCCAGTAGGCCGACAGGGGGCTATGGCTACACCTTC. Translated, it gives CASRPTGGYGYTF.

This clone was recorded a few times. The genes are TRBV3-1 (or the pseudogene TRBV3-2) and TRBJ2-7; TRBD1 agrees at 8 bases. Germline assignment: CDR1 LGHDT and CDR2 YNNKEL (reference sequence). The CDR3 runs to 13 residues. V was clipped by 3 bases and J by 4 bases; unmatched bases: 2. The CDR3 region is CASSHRQGYEQYF. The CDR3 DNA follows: TGTGCCAGCAGCCACCGACAGGGGTACGAGCAGTACTTC.

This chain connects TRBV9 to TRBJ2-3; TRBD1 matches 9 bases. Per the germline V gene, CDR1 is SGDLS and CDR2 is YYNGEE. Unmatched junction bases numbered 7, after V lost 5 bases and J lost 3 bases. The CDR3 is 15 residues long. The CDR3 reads CASSGGGQGTDTQYF. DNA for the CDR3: TGTGCCAGCAGTGGGGGGGGACAGGGTACAGATACGCAGTATTTT.

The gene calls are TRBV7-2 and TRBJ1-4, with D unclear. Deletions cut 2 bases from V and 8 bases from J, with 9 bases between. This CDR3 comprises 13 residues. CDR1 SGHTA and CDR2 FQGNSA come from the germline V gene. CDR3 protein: CASSLKRAEKLFF. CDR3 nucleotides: TGTGCCAGCAGCTTAAAGAGGGCGGAAAAACTGTTTTTT.

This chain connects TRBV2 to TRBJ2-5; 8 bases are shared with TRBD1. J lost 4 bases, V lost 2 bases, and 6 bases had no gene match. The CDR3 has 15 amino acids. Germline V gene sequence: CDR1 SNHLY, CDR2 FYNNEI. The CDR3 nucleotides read TGTGCCAGCAGTGAACAGGGGGCCCTGGGAGAGACCCAGTACTTC. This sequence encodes CASSEQGALGETQYF.